The 6 T cell receptor beta chains below all came from one sample that was sequenced in a study of blood T cell repertoires in COVID-19. Produced via immunoSEQ multiplex PCR; TCRdb's table is partial and in-frame only. The sample has tens of thousands of clones, more than 85% seen once; the top ten hold approximately 16%. Input material: peripheral blood. The receptor source for this set is a human donor with active COVID-19. The donor label of this sample is uncertain.

This chain uses TRBV27 with TRBJ2-7; a possible D gene is TRBD1 (6 bases). Trimming pared 6 bases from V and 10 bases from J, leaving 16 bases between. This CDR3 has 12 amino acids. Germline V CDR1 and CDR2: MNHEY, SMNVEV (reference sequence). Written as DNA, the CDR3 is TGTGCCAGCAGGGAAAATACAGGGCTTCAGTACTTC. Translating it yields CASRENTGLQYF.

J is TRBJ2-7 and V is TRBV7-2; 7 bases align to TRBD1. Germline V lookup: CDR1 SGHTA, CDR2 FQGNSA. This CDR3 has 15 residues. V shed 5 bases and J 2 bases; nucleotides not matched to a gene: 9. The CDR3 nucleotides are TGTGCCAGCAGCCTGACGACAGGGCCTACCTACGAGCAGTACTTC. This codes for CASSLTTGPTYEQYF.

In this sample, this clone is medium-sized. The chain joins TRBV7-9 to TRBJ1-2, with D uncertain. This CDR3 comprises 15 residues. The V end lost 0 bases, the J end lost 0 bases, and 8 bases lay between the germline ends. Germline-derived CDR1 and CDR2 are SEHNR and FQNEAQ (reference sequence). CDR3 sequence (DNA): TGTGCCAGCAGCTTAGCTTCAAGCTCTAACTATGGCTACACCTTC. Protein sequence: CASSLASSSNYGYTF.

The chain combines TRBV5-8 with TRBJ1-3, with TRBD1 matching 7 bases. The CDR3 has 15 amino acids. CDR1 and CDR2 from the germline V gene are SGHTS and YDEGEE. The junction had 3 bases not matched to a gene; V was cut back by 3 bases and J by 0 bases. CDR3: CASSSGQNSGNTIYF. In nucleotides, the CDR3 is TGTGCCAGCAGCTCGGGACAGAACTCTGGAAACACCATATATTTT.

V usage is TRBV9 and J usage is TRBJ2-1; tentative D call: TRBD2 (5 bases). Trimming stripped 2 bases from V and 0 bases from J, with 9 bases between. From germline, CDR1 is SGDLS and CDR2 YYNGEE. There are 15 residues in the CDR3. The CDR3 bases are TGTGCCAGCAGCGTCGGGGTAAGCTCCTACAATGAGCAGTTCTTC. It is translated as CASSVGVSSYNEQFF.

This clone appeared once. The rearrangement links TRBV24-1 to TRBJ1-1; 10 bases line up with TRBD1. Per germline, CDR1 KGHDR and CDR2 SFDVKD. V lost 4 bases, J lost 3 bases, and 7 bases stayed unmatched. The CDR3 runs 16 residues. CDR3 amino acids: CATSEPDRGEDTEAFF. The CDR3 DNA is TGTGCCACCAGTGAACCGGACAGGGGGGAAGACACTGAAGCTTTCTTT.